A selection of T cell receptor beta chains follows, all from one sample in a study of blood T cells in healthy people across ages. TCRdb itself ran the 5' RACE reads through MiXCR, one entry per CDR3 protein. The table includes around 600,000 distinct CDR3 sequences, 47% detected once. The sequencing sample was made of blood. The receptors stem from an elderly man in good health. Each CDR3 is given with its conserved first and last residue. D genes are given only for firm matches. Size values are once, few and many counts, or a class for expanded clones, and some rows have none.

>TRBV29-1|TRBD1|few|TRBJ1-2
TGCAGCCCTCAGAAACAGGGGTCAGACGGCTACACCTTC
CSPQKQGSDGYTF
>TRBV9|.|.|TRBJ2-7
TGTGCCAGCAGCTTCGCAGGGGGGGTTGGCGAGCAGTACTTC
CASSFAGGVGEQYF
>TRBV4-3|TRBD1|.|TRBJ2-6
TGCGCCAGCAGCCAAGATCAAGGGACAGGGCGGGCCAACGTCCTGACTTTC
CASSQDQGTGRANVLTF
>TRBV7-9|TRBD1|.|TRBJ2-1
TGTGCCAGCATCCCGAGGGGGCAGGGGGCTTACAATGAGCAGTTCTTC
CASIPRGQGAYNEQFF
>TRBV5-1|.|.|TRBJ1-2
TGCGCCAGCAGCTTGGTTGAAGGTTCCCCAATCAATGGCTACACCTTC
CASSLVEGSPINGYTF
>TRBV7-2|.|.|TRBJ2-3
TGTGCCAGCCGGCCGGACCCGAGCACAGATACGCAGTATTTT
CASRPDPSTDTQYF
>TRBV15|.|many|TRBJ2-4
TGTGCCACCAGCAGAGATCTGGCAAACGCCAAAAACATTCAGTACTTC
CATSRDLANAKNIQYF
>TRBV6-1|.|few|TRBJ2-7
TGTGCCAGCAGATTGGACCGCTCCCTCTACGAGCAGTACTTC
CASRLDRSLYEQYF
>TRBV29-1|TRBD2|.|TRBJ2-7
TGCAGCGTTCCCCGGACTAGCGGGAGGATATACAACGAGCAGTACTTC
CSVPRTSGRIYNEQYF
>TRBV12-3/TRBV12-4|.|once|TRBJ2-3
TGTGCCAGCAGGCCTAGAGGGAGAACAGATGTGCAGTATTTT
CASRPRGRTDVQYF
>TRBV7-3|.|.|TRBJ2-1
TGTGCCAGCAGCCCGGGACACATAAGCTCCTACAATGAGCAGTTCTTC
CASSPGHISSYNEQFF
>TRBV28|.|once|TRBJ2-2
TGTGCCAGCAGGCGACAGGGAGGGACCGGGGAGCTGTTTTTT
CASRRQGGTGELFF
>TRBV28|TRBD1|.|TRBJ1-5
TGTGCCAGCAGCAATACAGGGGTTCAGCCCCAGCATTTT
CASSNTGVQPQHF
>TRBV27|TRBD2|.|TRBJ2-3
TGTGCCAGCAGGCTTGGGGGGGGAGGAGATATGCAGTATTTT
CASRLGGGGDMQYF
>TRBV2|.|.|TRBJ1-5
TGTGCCAGCAGTCTACAGGGAGGGGGGGGGAATCAGCCCCAGCATTTT
CASSLQGGGGNQPQHF
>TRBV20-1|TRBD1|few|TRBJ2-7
TGCAGTGCTCCCCGGGACAGGGGTATCCTCAGGACCTTGTACTTC
CSAPRDRGILRTLYF
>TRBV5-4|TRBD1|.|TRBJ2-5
TGTGCCAGCAGCTTAACACAGGGGGTTAATAGAGAGACCCAGTACTTC
CASSLTQGVNRETQYF
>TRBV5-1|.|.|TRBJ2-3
TGCGCCAGCCGAGAACCTGGGGTAGATACGCAGTATTTT
CASREPGVDTQYF
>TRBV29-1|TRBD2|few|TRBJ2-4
TGCAGCGTCCCGGGGAGGGTCGAAAACATTCAGTACTTC
CSVPGRVENIQYF
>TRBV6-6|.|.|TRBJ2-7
TGTGCCAGCAGTCAACAGTACGAGCAGTACTTC
CASSQQYEQYF
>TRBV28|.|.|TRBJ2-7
TGTGCCAGCAGTTCCGGGAACTACAATGAGCAGTACTTC
CASSSGNYNEQYF
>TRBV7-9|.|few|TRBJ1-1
TGTGCCAGCAGCCCCCGGACGGGCGCCTTGAGGGAAGCTTTCTTT
CASSPRTGALREAFF
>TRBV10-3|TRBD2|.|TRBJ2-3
TGTGCCATCAGTGAGGTGACTAGCGTAAGCACAGATACGCAGTATTTT
CAISEVTSVSTDTQYF
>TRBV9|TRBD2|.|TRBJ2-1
TGTGCCAGCAGCGTAGATAGGCCGGGGAGCGGGACCCTTTCCTACAATGAGCAGTTCTTC
CASSVDRPGSGTLSYNEQFF
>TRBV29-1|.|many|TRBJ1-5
TGCAGCGTTGAAGATGTGGCAGGGTCACCCCAGCATTTT
CSVEDVAGSPQHF
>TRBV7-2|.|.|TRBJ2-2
TGTGCCAGCAGCCTAAGGCCCGCCGCCACCGCCGGGGAGCTGTTTTTT
CASSLRPAATAGELFF
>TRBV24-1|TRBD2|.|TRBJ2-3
TGTGCCACCAAAGGACTAGCGGGAGAGTTCACAGATACGCAGTATTTT
CATKGLAGEFTDTQYF
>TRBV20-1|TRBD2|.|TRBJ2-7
TGCAGTGCTAGAGACCCGGGACTAGCCTACGAGCAGTACTTC
CSARDPGLAYEQYF
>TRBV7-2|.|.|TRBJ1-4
TGTGCCAGCAGCCCCCAGGGGCTAACGGGAAATGAAAAACTGTTTTTT
CASSPQGLTGNEKLFF
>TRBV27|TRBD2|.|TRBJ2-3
TGTGCCAGCAGTCCCCCTAGCGGGAGGGATCTAGATACGCAGTATTTT
CASSPPSGRDLDTQYF
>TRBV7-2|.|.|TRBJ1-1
TGTGCCAGCAGCTTTGGAGTCCGGGACACTGAAGCTTTCTTT
CASSFGVRDTEAFF
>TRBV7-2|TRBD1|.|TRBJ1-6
TGTGCCAGCAGCCCCGGGACAGGGGAAAATTCACCCCTCCACTTT
CASSPGTGENSPLHF
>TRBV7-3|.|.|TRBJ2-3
TGTGCCAGCAGCTCAGCCCAGGTCGGAGCTACGCAGTATTTT
CASSSAQVGATQYF
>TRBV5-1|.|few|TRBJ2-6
TGCGCCAGCAGCTTGGGTCCAGCGCTAAGCTCTGGGGCCAACGTCCTGACTTTC
CASSLGPALSSGANVLTF
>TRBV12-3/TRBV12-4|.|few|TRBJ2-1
TGTGCCAGCAGTTTGGCGACTCAGAGACACAATGAGCAGTTCTTC
CASSLATQRHNEQFF
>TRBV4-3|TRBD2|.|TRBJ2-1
TGCGCCAGCAGCCAAGGGGAGGGATTCTCCTACAATGAGCAGTTCTTC
CASSQGEGFSYNEQFF
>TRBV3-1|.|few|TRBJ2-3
TGTGCCAGCAGCCAAGAAAGAATCCAGGGTGCAGATACGCAGTATTTT
CASSQERIQGADTQYF
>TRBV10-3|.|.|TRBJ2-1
TGTGCCATCAGTGAGTCCTTCGGAGCGGCCACAGACAATGAGCAGTTCTTC
CAISESFGAATDNEQFF
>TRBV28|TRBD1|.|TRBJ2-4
TGTGCCAGCAGTTTAACCGCCGGGACAACAGGGGATGGGGAGCAGTACTTC
CASSLTAGTTGDGEQYF
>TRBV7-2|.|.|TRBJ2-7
TGTGCCAGCAGTCCCTATACGGGGCAGAGTTACGAGCAGTACTTC
CASSPYTGQSYEQYF
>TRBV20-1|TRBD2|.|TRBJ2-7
TGCAGTGCTAGAGATGGTAGCGGGAGTGGGTACGAGCAGTACTTC
CSARDGSGSGYEQYF
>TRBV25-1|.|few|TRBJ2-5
TGTGCCAGCAGTGAATATGGGACCCTGGGAGAAGAGACCCAGTACTTC
CASSEYGTLGEETQYF
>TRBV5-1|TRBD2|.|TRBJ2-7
TGCGCCAGCAGCTTGGGGACCTTTAGCGGGGGGGCCTACGAGCAGTACTTC
CASSLGTFSGGAYEQYF
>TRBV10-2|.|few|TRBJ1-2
TGCGCCAGCAGTGGGGAACAGGGCTATGGCTACACCTTC
CASSGEQGYGYTF
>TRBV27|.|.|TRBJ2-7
TGTGCCAGCAGTTCACGACTAGGGCCCTACGAGCAGTACTTC
CASSSRLGPYEQYF
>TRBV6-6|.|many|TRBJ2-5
TGTGCCAGCAGTTTCGTCCCGGGCGGTACGAGGGAGACCCAGTACTTC
CASSFVPGGTRETQYF
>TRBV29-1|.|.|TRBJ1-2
TGCAGCGTTGATAGTCAGGGGCCTAACTATGGCTACACCTTC
CSVDSQGPNYGYTF
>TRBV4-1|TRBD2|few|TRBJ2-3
TGCGCCAGCAGCCAAGATCGAGCGGGGGCAACAGATACGCAGTATTTT
CASSQDRAGATDTQYF
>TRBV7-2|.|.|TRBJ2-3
TGTGCCAGCAGCTTAGAAAACCAAAGCACAGATACGCAGTATTTT
CASSLENQSTDTQYF
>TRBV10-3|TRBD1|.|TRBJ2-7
TGTGCCATCAGTGAGTCGACGCCGGGACAGGGAACCTACGAGCAGTACTTC
CAISESTPGQGTYEQYF
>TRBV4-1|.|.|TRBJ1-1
TGCGCCAGCAGCCAGCCTGACACCCCTTACACTGAAGCTTTCTTT
CASSQPDTPYTEAFF
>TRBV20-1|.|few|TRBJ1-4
TGCAGTTCCACACGGGACTTTGAAAAACTGTTTTTT
CSSTRDFEKLFF
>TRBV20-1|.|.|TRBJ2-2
TGCAGTGCTAGTCACGGTTCGATAGCGGCAGACACCGGGGAGCTGTTTTTT
CSASHGSIAADTGELFF
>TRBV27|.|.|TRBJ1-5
TGTGCCAGCAGTTCCCTCGCTTCTGATCAGCCCCAGCATTTT
CASSSLASDQPQHF
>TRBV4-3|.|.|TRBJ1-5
TGCGCCAGCAGCCAAGGTTTGGGGGATCAGCCCCAGCATTTT
CASSQGLGDQPQHF